Below are 9 T cell receptor beta chains sequenced from a single sample in a study of PD-1 blockade in classical Hodgkin lymphoma. Only in-frame clones appear in the TCRdb table, and some are missing; sequencing was by immunoSEQ multiplex PCR. Of tens of thousands of clones in the sample, roughly nine tenths are singletons; the top ten hold around 2.9%. Time point indicated: cycle 4 day 1 (C4D1), after less than seven weeks of nivolumab. No patient escaped relapse after autologous stem cell transplantation, and brentuximab vedotin exposure varied. The sample in question was peripheral blood mononuclear cells (PBMCs), obtained before the fourth cycle of nivolumab. Receptor source: a human donor with classical Hodgkin lymphoma.

The gene calls are TRBV30 and TRBJ1-2, with D maybe TRBD1 (5 bases). This CDR3 spans 13 amino acids. The germline gives CDR1 GTSNPN, CDR2 SVGIG (reference sequence). Deletions cut 2 bases from V and 4 bases from J, with 11 bases between. CDR3 amino acids: CAWSPGRGYGYTF. CDR3 bases: TGTGCCTGGAGTCCCGGGAGGGGCTATGGCTACACCTTC.

J is TRBJ2-1 and V is TRBV9, with D perhaps matching TRBD1 or TRBD2 (5 bases each). Trimming removed 0 bases from V and 8 bases from J, with 12 bases in between. The CDR3 has 14 amino acids. Germline CDR1 SGDLS, CDR2 YYNGEE. The CDR3 DNA reads TGTGCCAGCAGCGTAGATGGGACGGCGGATGAGCAGTTCTTC. Translation: CASSVDGTADEQFF.

This clone was seen a handful of times. The J gene is TRBJ1-4, the V gene TRBV6-5; possible D gene TRBD1, 5 bases. This CDR3 has 14 amino acids. Germline V gene lookup returns CDR1 MNHEY and CDR2 SVGAGI. Trimming took off 1 base at V and 8 bases at J, with 11 bases between the two ends. The CDR3 region is CASSYFREGEKLFF. CDR3 sequence (DNA): TGTGCCAGCAGTTACTTCAGGGAGGGGGAAAAACTGTTTTTT.

The CDR3 DNA sequence: TGTGCCTGGAGGCTCGGGTACGAGCAGTACTTC. The encoded protein is CAWRLGYEQYF. The rearrangement joins TRBV30 to TRBJ2-7; D not resolved. CDR3 length: 11 residues. V was shortened by 3 bases and J by 4 bases, with 7 bases between the two germline ends. Germline CDR1 and CDR2: GTSNPN and SVGIG (reference sequence).

The rearrangement links TRBV5-6 to TRBJ2-7, with D unresolved. V was cut by 0 bases and J by 7 bases, with 8 bases left in between. The CDR3 loop spans 12 amino acids. CDR1 is SGHDT, CDR2 YYEEEE, per germline. The CDR3 spells CASSLASREQYF. In nucleotides, the CDR3 is TGTGCCAGCAGCTTGGCCTCACGGGAGCAGTACTTC.

The CDR3 nucleotides are TGCAGCGCTGACACGAGCTCCTACAATGAGCAGTTCTTC. It translates to CSADTSSYNEQFF. V and J are TRBV29-1 and TRBJ2-1; D remains unclear. Germline CDR1 SQVTM, CDR2 ANQGSEA. CDR3 size: 13 residues. The V end was cut by 7 bases, the J end by 0 bases, with 10 bases between.

The rearrangement uses TRBV30 and TRBJ2-7; a possible D gene is TRBD1 (6 bases). This CDR3 is 11 amino acids long. CDR1 is GTSNPN, CDR2 SVGIG, per germline (reference sequence). Trimming took off 4 bases at V and 6 bases at J, with 10 bases between the two ends. The CDR3 loop is CAWTTGFEQYF. CDR3 DNA sequence: TGTGCCTGGACCACAGGGTTCGAGCAGTACTTC.

CDR3 bases: TGTGCCAGCTGGAAGGGACAGAAAAATAGCAATCAGCCCCAGCATTTT. Its translation: CASWKGQKNSNQPQHF. V gene TRBV6-6 combines with J gene TRBJ1-5; TRBD1 agrees at 7 bases. After removal of 8 bases from V and 0 bases from J, the junction contained 10 bases not matched to a gene. Germline V CDR1 and CDR2: MNHNY, SVGAGI (reference sequence). This CDR3 spans 16 amino acids.

The rearrangement links TRBV6-5 to TRBJ1-1; D is ambiguous. Germline V CDR1 and CDR2: MNHEY, SVGAGI. This CDR3 comprises 15 residues. Trimming took 6 bases from V and 4 from J, leaving 18 bases between them. CDR3 residues: CASSPRPAGATEAFF. The CDR3 DNA follows: TGTGCCAGCAGCCCAAGGCCGGCGGGCGCCACTGAAGCTTTCTTT.